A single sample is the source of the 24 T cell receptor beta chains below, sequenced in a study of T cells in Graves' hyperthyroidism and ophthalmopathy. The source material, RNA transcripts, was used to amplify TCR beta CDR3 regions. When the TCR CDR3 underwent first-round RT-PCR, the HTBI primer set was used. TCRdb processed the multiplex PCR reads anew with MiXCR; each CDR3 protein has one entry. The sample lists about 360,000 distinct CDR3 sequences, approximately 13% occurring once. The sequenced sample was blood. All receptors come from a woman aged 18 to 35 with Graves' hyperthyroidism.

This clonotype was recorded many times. The CDR3 loop reads CASRGQVNTEAFF. CDR3 nucleotide sequence: TGTGCCAGCAGGGGACAGGTGAACACTGAAGCTTTCTTT. The rearrangement uses TRBV6-1 and TRBJ1-1, with 8 bases matching TRBD1. The CDR3 sequence is 13 residues long. Trimming removed 6 bases from V and 0 bases from J; junction bases left unmatched: 0. Per the germline V gene, CDR1 is MNHNS and CDR2 is SASEGT.

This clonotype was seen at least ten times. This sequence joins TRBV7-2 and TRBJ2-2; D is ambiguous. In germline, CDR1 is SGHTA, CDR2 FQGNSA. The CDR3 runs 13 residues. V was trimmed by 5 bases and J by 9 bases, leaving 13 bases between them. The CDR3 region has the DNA TGTGCCAGCAGCCCTGAGGATGGCCGGGAGCTGTTTTTT. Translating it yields CASSPEDGRELFF.

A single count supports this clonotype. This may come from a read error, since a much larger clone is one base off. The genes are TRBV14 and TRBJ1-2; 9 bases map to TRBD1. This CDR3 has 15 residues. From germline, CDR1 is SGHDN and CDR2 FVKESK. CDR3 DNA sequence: TGTGCCAGCAGCCAATTACCGGGACAGGGCGATGGCTACGCCTTC. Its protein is CASSQLPGQGDGYAF.

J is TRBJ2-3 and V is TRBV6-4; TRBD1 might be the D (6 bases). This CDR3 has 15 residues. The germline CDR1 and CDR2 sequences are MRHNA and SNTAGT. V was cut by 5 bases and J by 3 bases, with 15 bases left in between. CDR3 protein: CASSLTQTGTDTQYF. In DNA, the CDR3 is TGTGCCAGCAGTCTAACACAAACAGGGACAGATACGCAGTATTTT.

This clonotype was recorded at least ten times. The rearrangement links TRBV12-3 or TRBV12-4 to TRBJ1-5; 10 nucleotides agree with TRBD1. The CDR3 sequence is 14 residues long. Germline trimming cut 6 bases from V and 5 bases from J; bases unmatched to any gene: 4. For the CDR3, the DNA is TGTGCCAGCAGCCGGACAGGGGGGCATCAGCCCCAGCATTTT. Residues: CASSRTGGHQPQHF.

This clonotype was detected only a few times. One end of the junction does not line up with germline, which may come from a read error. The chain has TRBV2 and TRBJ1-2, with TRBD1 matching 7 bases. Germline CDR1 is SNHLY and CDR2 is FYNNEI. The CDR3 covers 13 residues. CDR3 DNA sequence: TGTGTCAGCAGTGAGGGGACAGACTATGGCTACACCTTC. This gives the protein CVSSEGTDYGYTF.

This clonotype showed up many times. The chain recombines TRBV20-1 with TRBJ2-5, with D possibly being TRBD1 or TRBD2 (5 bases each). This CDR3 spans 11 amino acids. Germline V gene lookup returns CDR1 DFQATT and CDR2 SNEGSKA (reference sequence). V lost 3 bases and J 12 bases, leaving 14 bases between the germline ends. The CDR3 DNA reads TGCAGTGCTAGTTTCGGGGACCGGGAGTACTTC. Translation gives CSASFGDREYF.

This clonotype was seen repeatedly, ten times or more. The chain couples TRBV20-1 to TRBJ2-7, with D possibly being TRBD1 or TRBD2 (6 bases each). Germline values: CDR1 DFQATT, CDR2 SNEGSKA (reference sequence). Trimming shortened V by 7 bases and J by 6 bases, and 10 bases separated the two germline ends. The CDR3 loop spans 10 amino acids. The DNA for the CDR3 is TGCAGTGGGAAGGGGGGCGAGCAGTACTTC. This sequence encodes CSGKGGEQYF.

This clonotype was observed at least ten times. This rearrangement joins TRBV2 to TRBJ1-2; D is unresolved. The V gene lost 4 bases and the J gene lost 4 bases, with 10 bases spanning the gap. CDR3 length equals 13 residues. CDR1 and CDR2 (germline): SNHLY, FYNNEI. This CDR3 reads CASSVRTVYGYTF. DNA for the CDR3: TGTGCCAGCAGTGTTAGAACAGTCTATGGCTACACCTTC.

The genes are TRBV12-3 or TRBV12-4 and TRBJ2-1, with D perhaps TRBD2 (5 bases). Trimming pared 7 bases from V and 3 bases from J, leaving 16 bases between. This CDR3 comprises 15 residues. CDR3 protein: CASTPKAEIYNEQFF. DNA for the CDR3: TGTGCCAGCACTCCCAAAGCGGAGATCTACAATGAGCAGTTCTTC.

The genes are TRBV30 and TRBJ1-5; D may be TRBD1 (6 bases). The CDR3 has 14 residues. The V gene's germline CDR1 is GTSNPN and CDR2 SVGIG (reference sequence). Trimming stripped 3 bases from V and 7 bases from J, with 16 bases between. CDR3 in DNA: TGTGCCTGGAGAGGGGACGGCACAGGGCAGCCCCAGCATTTT. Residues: CAWRGDGTGQPQHF.

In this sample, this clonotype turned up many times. The CDR3, as DNA: TGTGCCAGCAGCCTAGAAGACGACAGGGGCGGAAACATTCAGTACTTC. It codes for CASSLEDDRGGNIQYF. The gene calls are TRBV7-2 and TRBJ2-4, with 8 bases aligning to TRBD1. V trimming: 5 bases; J trimming: 6 bases; junction bases outside the gene matches: 12. This CDR3 has 16 amino acids. Germline-derived CDR1 and CDR2 are SGHTA and FQGNSA.

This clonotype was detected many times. The CDR3 sequence: CASSPGTSETLETQYF. CDR3 bases: TGTGCCAGCAGTCCGGGGACTAGCGAGACTCTAGAGACCCAGTACTTC. The rearrangement joins TRBV28 to TRBJ2-5; 10 bases are shared with TRBD2. The CDR3 length is 16 residues. V shed 5 bases and J 4 bases; nucleotides not matched to a gene: 10. Germline CDR1 MDHEN, CDR2 SYDVKM.

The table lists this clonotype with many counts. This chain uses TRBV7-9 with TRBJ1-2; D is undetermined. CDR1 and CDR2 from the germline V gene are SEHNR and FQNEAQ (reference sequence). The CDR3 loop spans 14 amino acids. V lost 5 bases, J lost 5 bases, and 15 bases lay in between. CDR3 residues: CASSDLNRGYGYTF. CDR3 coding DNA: TGTGCCAGCAGCGACCTCAACCGAGGTTATGGCTACACCTTC. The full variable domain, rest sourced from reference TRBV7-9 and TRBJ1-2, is DTGVSQNPRHKITKRGQNVTFRCDPISEHNRLYWYRQTLGQGPEFLTYFQNEAQLEKSRLLSDRFSAERPKGSFSTLEIQRTEQGDSAMYLCASSDLNRGYGYTFGSGTRLTVV.

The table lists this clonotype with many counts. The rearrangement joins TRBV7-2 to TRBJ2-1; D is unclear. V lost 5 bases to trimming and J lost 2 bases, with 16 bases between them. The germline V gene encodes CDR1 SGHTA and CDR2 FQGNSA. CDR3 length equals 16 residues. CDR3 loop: CASSAKGLFTYNEQFF. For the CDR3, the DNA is TGTGCCAGCAGCGCTAAGGGCCTATTCACCTACAATGAGCAGTTCTTC.

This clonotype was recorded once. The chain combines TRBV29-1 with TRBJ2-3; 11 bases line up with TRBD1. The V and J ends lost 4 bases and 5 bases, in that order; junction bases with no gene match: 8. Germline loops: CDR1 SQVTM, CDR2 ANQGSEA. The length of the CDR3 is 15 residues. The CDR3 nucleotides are TGCAGCGTTGTTTTGGACAGGGGGCGTGAAGATACGCAGTATTTT. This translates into CSVVLDRGREDTQYF.

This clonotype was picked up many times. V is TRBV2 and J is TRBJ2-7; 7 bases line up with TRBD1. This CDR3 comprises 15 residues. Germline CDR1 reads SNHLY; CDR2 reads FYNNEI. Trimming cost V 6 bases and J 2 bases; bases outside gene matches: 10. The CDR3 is CASRSDRVGTYEQYF. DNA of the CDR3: TGTGCCAGCAGAAGCGACAGGGTCGGCACCTACGAGCAGTACTTC.

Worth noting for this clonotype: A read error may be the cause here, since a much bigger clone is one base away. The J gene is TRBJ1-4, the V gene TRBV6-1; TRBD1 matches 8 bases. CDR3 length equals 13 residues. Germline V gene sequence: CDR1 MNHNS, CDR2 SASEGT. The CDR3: CVSRQGFGEKLFF. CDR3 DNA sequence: TGTGTCAGCAGACAGGGGTTCGGCGAAAAACTGTTTTTT.

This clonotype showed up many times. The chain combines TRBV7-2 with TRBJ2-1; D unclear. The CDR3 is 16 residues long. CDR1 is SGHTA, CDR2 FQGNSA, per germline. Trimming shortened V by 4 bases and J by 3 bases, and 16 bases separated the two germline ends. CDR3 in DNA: TGTGCCAGCAGCTCCCATCCCCCCAACAACTACAATGAGCAGTTCTTC. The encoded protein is CASSSHPPNNYNEQFF.

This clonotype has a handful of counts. The CDR3 protein is CASVRTIQTDEQFF. As DNA, the CDR3 is TGTGCCAGCGTCCGGACTATCCAGACCGATGAGCAGTTCTTC. The chain employs TRBV18 and TRBJ2-1; D is perhaps TRBD2 (6 bases). The germline V gene encodes CDR1 KGHSH and CDR2 LQKENI. The CDR3 length is 14 residues. The V end was cut by 8 bases, the J end by 8 bases, with 19 bases between.

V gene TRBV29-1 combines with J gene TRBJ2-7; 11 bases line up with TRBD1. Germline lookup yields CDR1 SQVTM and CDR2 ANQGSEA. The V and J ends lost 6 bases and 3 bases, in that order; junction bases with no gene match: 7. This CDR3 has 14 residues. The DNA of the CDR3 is TGCAGCGTCGAGCTGGGACAGGGGGGCTACGAGCAGTACTTC. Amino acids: CSVELGQGGYEQYF.

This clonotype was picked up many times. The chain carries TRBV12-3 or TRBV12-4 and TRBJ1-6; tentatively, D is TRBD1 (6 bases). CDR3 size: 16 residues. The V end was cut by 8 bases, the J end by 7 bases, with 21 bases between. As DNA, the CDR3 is TGTGCCAGCCGATACTCCCCGGGACAACAGAATTCACCCCTCCACTTT. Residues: CASRYSPGQQNSPLHF.

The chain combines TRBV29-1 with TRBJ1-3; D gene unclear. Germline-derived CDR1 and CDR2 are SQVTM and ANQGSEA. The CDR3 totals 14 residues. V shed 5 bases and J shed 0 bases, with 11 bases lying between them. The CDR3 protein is CSVRVSHSGNTIYF. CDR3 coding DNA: TGCAGCGTTCGGGTCAGCCACTCTGGAAACACCATATATTTT.

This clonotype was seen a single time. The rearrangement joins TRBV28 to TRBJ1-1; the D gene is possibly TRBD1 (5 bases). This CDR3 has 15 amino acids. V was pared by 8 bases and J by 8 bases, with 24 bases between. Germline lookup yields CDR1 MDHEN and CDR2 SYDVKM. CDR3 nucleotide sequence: TGTGCCAGCCTTACGCCAGGGCAGGGCGGAACCGAAGCTTTCTTT. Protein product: CASLTPGQGGTEAFF.